This T cell receptor beta chain was sequenced during a study of T-cell reconstitution after alpha-beta-depleted transplantation in children listed by TCRdb under 2016. Study-wide context: Using TCR repertoire profiling, the study followed T-cell immune reconstitution in a quantitative way in children after TCRalphabeta/CD19-depleted allogeneic hematopoietic cell transplantation.

This clonotype was seen more than once but under ten times. What antigen it recognizes has not been identified. There are no base qualities to consult, and no much larger clone falls within one base. CDR1 is given as MGHDK and CDR2 as SYGVNS, both from the germline V gene. There are 17 amino acids in the CDR3, from cysteine to phenylalanine inclusive. Only the CDR3 DNA stays, 51 bases, in frame from base 1. The germline ends are 16 bases apart after V is trimmed by 2 bases and J by 2 bases. Library construction relied on PCR. Sequencing used an Illumina HiSeq 2500. TCR library preparation used molecular barcoding, with unique molecular identifiers applied to normalize quantification of the TCRbeta repertoire. The raw public reads went through TCRdb reprocessing: fastp at Q25, MiXCR clone calling, in-frame beta chains kept. When rows share a CDR3 protein, they turn into one entry using the most common DNA and genes. The sample profile shows approximately 520,000 distinct CDR3 sequences; approximately 32% of them were found once. Around 2.4% of the sample lies in the top ten.

Here the sequenced sample was PBMCs from the stem cell graft donor, taken from the stem cell graft. The receptor was isolated from a human donor who donated a stem cell graft to a child with aplastic anemia. The V and J genes are TRBV25-1 and TRBJ2-1; the D segment could be TRBD2, given 6 matching bases. The nucleotide sequence is given as TGTGCCAGCAGTGAAACTCGGAGGGACCGAACCTACAATGAGCAGTTCTTC. Its protein reads: CASSETRRDRTYNEQFF.